This TCR beta chain comes out of a study of blood T cell repertoires in COVID-19. Study background: Donors in the United States, Italy and Spain gave samples during acute or convalescent COVID-19. T cells, B-cell-depleted T cells, or PBMCs supplied cDNA or gDNA.

This CDR3 has 15 residues. Germline CDR1 is MNHEY and CDR2 is SVGAGI. The V end was cut by 8 bases, the J end by 0 bases, with 14 bases between. Assay used: immunoSEQ multiplex PCR; TCRdb lists only in-frame clones, some missing. This table has approximately 150,000 clones, 80% appearing once. This TCR was recovered from a man between 65 and 79 years old who had recovered from COVID-19. The chain employs TRBV6-5 and TRBJ2-1, with a possible D match to TRBD1 (5 bases). Material: peripheral blood. The CDR3: CASRRSQGSYNEQFF. The CDR3 DNA reads TGTGCCAGCCGTAGGAGTCAGGGCTCCTACAATGAGCAGTTCTTC.